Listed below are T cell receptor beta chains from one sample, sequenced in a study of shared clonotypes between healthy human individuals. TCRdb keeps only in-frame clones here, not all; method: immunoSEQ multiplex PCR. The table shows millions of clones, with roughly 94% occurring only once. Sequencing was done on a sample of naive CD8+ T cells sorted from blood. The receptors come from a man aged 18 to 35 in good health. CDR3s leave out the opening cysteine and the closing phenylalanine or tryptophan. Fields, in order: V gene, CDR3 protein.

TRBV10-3 AISESPLGSYEQY
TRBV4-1 ASSQDPTSGEYNEQF
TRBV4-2 ASSQEDNPYEQY
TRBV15 ATSRDLDIYGYT
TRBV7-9 ASSNGTASGNTIY
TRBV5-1 ASSPLPGYEQY
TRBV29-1 SVYPGNTEQF
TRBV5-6 ASSLGGSEQF
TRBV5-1 ASSLRADYEQY
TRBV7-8 ASSLAGRANTGELF
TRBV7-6 ASSFLENTEAF
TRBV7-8 ASSLYPGNTIY
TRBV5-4 ASLQLGVLRREPTYEQY
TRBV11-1 ASSLGAGTEAF
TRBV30 AWTLVGTEAF
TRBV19 ASNDRVSSYNEQF
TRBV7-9 ASSPRTHDLLAKNIQY
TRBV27 ASSFVGSNQPQH
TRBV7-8 ASSSLQGAGQPQH
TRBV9 ASSVAWGELF
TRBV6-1 ASSEAGLAGEVETQY
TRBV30 AWSVPNYLGETQY
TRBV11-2 ASSFRGALSYEQY
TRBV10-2 ATQPGSLELF
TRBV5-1 ASSLAQGNSPLH
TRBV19 ASSMGLHEQY
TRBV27 ASSPVGDSNQPQH
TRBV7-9 ASSLTTVTDTQY
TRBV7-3 ASSSIEDSRETQY
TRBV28 ASGLGIEQF
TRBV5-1 ASSLGQGPDTQY
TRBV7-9 ASSSQRGPEGNTIY
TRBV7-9 AGSLSYSNQPQH
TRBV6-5 ASSQSRPKDTQY
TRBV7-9 ASRSHSGGVSYEQY
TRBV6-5 ASSSSGHSNQPQH
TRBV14 ASSQEPGLANYYEQY
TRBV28 ASSSGGGEDEQY
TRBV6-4 ASSESGGATEAF
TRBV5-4 ASSQSLTGLEDEQY
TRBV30 AWSVGQGLV
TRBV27 ASSLLTPSSNQPQH
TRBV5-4 ASSDWTGPYEQY
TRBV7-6 ASSLAAWGSAGGEQY
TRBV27 ASGETGASYEQY
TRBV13 ASSRRGNLGNTIY
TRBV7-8 ASSLDGQGYSPLH